This note documents a single T cell receptor (beta chain) sequence. TCRdb fed the RT-PCR reads into MiXCR, producing one record per CDR3 protein. The profile shows about 680,000 distinct CDR3 sequences, around 14% of them singletons. Trimming removed 3 bases at V and 6 bases at J, with 5 bases between. The CDR3 totals 12 residues. Sequenced sample: memory CD4+ T cells from blood. The rearrangement joins TRBV12-3 or TRBV12-4 to TRBJ2-2; D remains ambiguous. This TCR derives from a female donor in good health, serving as a healthy control. The DNA for the CDR3 is TGTGCCAGCAGTTTTATGCCCGGGGAGCTGTTTTTT. Its translation: CASSFMPGELFF.